This T cell receptor beta chain was identified in a study of regulatory T cells in long-lasting Graves disease. V dropped 3 bases and J dropped 5 bases, with 26 bases sitting between them. The CDR3 length is 19 residues. Overall study findings and caveats: Persistent disease showed a preference for TRBV28, TRBJ1-2 and TRBJ2-5. New patients shared some 890 public clonotypes, fewer than the roughly 2,500 shared by persistent patients.

This clonotype appeared many times. No antigen is known for it. Time point reported: newly diagnosed GD, antithyroid drugs for less than 3 months. The TCR library used RNA extracted from PBMCs. For TCR beta, libraries came from iRepertoire HTBI primers and Arm-PCR of CDR3 regions. TCRdb ran MiXCR on the multiplex PCR reads and lists one entry per CDR3 protein. The data hold 350,000 to 450,000 distinct CDR3 sequences, with roughly 12% observed a single time. These data also formed part of another study, on T cells in Graves' hyperthyroidism and ophthalmopathy. From that report: Most clonotypes expanded in the thyroid (above 0.001) were also present in blood.

This chain links TRBV12-3 or TRBV12-4 with TRBJ2-1, with D possibly being TRBD2 (6 bases). Sequenced material: peripheral blood mononuclear cells (PBMCs), taken at new diagnosis, from a patient treated with antithyroid drugs. The source is a woman aged 18-29 years with Graves disease. The CDR3 region is CASSLVAGASATFNNEQFF. For the CDR3, the DNA is TGTGCCAGCAGTTTGGTAGCTGGGGCTAGCGCAACATTCAACAATGAGCAGTTCTTC.